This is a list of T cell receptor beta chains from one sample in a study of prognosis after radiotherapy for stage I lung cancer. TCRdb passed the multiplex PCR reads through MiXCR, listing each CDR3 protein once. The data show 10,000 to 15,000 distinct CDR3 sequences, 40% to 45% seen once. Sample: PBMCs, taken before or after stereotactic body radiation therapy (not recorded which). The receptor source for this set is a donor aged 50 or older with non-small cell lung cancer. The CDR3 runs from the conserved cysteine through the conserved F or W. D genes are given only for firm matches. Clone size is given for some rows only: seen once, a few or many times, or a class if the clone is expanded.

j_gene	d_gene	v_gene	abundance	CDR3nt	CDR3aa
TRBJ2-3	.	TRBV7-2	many	TGTGCCAGCAGCTTACTAGCTGTGACAGATACGCAGTATTTT	CASSLLAVTDTQYF
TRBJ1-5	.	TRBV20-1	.	TGCAGTGCTAGTGGGGGGGCGAAGAATCAGACCCAGCATTTT	CSASGGAKNQTQHF
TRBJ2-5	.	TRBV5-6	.	TGTGCCAGCAGCTTGGTCGGATCGGAGACCCAGTACTTC	CASSLVGSETQYF
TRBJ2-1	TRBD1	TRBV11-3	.	TGTGCCAGCAGCTTAGATGGGGACAGACCCTACAATGAGCAGTTCTTC	CASSLDGDRPYNEQFF
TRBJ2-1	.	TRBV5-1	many	TGCGCCAGCAGCTTGATCCTCACGGCTGGGGATGAGCAGTTCTTC	CASSLILTAGDEQFF
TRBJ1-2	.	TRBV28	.	TGTGCCAGCAGTTTGGGTGTTACTAACTATGGCTACACCTTC	CASSLGVTNYGYTF
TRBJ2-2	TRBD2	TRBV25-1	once	TGTGCCAGCAGGGGGATGTGGGGGGGGTCGAACACCGGGGAGCTGTTTTTT	CASRGMWGGSNTGELFF
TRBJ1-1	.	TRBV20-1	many	TGCAGTGCTAGAGATAGAACGAACACTGAAGCTTTCTTT	CSARDRTNTEAFF
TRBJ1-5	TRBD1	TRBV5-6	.	TGTGCCAGCAGCCAGACAGGGTCTTGGCAGCCCCAGCATTTT	CASSQTGSWQPQHF
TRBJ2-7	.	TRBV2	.	TGTGCCAGCTCCCTCTCGGGCTGGGTGCCTTACGAGCAGTACTTC	CASSLSGWVPYEQYF
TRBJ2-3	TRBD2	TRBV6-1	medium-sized	TGTGCCAGCAGAAGCGGGACTAGCACAGATACGCAGTATTTT	CASRSGTSTDTQYF
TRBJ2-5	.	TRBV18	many	TGTGCCAGCTCACCGCGGCTGAGGGAAGAGACCCAGTACTTC	CASSPRLREETQYF
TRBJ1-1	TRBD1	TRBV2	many	TGTGCCAGCAGTGTTGACAGGGGGAACACTGAAGCTTTCTTT	CASSVDRGNTEAFF
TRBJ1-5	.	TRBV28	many	TGTGCCAGCAGTAACGGTGGGGTCGACAATCAGCCCCAGCATTTT	CASSNGGVDNQPQHF
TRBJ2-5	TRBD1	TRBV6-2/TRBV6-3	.	TGTGCCAGCAGTGAAGAGGACAGGGTGGGAGAGACCCAGTACTTC	CASSEEDRVGETQYF
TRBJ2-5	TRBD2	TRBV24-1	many	TGTGCCACCAGTGATTTAGGAGCGGGAGCGAAAGAGACCCAGTACTTC	CATSDLGAGAKETQYF
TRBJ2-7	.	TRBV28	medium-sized	TGTGCCAGCAGTTTATGGGGGGCTTACGAGCAGTACTTC	CASSLWGAYEQYF
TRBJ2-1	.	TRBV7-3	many	TGTGCCAGCAGCTCGACAGGTCCCTACAATGAGCAGTTCTTC	CASSSTGPYNEQFF
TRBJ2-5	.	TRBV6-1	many	TGTGCCAGCAGCGACAGTCAAGAGACCCAGTACTTC	CASSDSQETQYF
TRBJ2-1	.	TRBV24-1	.	TGTGCCACCAGCCCCCAAGAAGGGTACACCTACAATGAGCAGTTCTTC	CATSPQEGYTYNEQFF
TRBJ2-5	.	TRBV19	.	TGTGCCAGTATGTGGACAGCAGAGACCCAGTACTTC	CASMWTAETQYF
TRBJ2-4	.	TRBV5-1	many	TGCGCCAGCAGCTTGGGGGGGGACATTGGAAACATTCAGTACTTC	CASSLGGDIGNIQYF
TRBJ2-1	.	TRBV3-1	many	TGTGCCAGCAGCCAAGTTTGGACTGCTTGGACGACGAGTGAGCAGTTCTTC	CASSQVWTAWTTSEQFF
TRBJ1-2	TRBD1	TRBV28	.	TGTGCCAGCAGCCCGGACAGGTTTAACTATGGCTACACCTTC	CASSPDRFNYGYTF
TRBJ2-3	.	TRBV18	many	TGTGCCAGCTCACCAATCGACACCCCAGATACGCAGTATTTT	CASSPIDTPDTQYF
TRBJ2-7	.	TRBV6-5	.	TGTGCCAGCAGTTACTCAGGGTATAGGTCCTACGAGCAGTACTTC	CASSYSGYRSYEQYF
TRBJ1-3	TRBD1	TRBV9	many	TGTGCCAGCAGCGGGCCAGGGGGCGCAGGAAACACCATATATTTT	CASSGPGGAGNTIYF
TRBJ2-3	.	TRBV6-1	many	TGTGCCAGCAGTGTGGGAAATCGAGCCGATACGCAGTATTTT	CASSVGNRADTQYF
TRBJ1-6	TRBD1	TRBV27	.	TGTGCCAGCAGCCCGGGACAGCAGGGTTCACCCCTCCACTTT	CASSPGQQGSPLHF
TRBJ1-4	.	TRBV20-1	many	TGCAGTGCTAGAGGACTACCGGGAGAAGAAAAACTGTTTTTT	CSARGLPGEEKLFF
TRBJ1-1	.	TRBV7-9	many	TGTGCCAGCAGGTCTCTGTGGGCAGGGCCAGCTTTCTTT	CASRSLWAGPAFF
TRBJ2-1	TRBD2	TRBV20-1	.	TGCAGTGCTAGAGCAGCGGGAAACTCCTACAATGAGCAGTCCTTC	CSARAAGNSYNEQSF
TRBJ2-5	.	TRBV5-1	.	TGCGCCAGCAGCCCTACAGGGGGGGGCCAAGAGACCCAGTACTTC	CASSPTGGGQETQYF
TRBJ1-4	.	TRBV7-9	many	TGTGCCAGCAGCTCCCGCCCGGGAGGGACAAATGAAAAACTGTTTTTT	CASSSRPGGTNEKLFF
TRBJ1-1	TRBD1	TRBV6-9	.	TGTGCCAGCAGTTACTCAGGACAGGGTGAGTCAGCTTTCTTT	CASSYSGQGESAFF
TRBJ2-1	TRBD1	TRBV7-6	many	TGTGCCAGCAGCTTAGCTTCAGGGGGCGAGCAGTTCTTC	CASSLASGGEQFF
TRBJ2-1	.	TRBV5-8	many	TGTGCCAGCAGCCGAGGGGTCGTCACTGAGCAGTTCTTC	CASSRGVVTEQFF
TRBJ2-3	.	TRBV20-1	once	TGCAGTGTGGAGGGCCCCTCCGGGTATACGCAGTATTTT	CSVEGPSGYTQYF
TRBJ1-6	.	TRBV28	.	TGCGCCTCCTCATTAGGGGGTAATTCACCCCTCCAATTT	CASSLGGNSPLQF
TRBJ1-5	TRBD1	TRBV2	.	TGTGCCAGCTCTCAAAGTGCCTCAGGGGGAAATCAGCCCCAGCATTTT	CASSQSASGGNQPQHF
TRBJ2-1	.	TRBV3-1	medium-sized	TGTGCCAGCAGCCAAGAATTTGACTACAATGAGCAGTTCTTC	CASSQEFDYNEQFF
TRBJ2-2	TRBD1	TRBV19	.	TGTGCCAGTAGTATAGACGGGTGGGACAGGGGGCTTGCGTTTAACACCGGGGAGCTGTTTTTT	CASSIDGWDRGLAFNTGELFF
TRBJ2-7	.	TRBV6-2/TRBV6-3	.	TGTGCCAGCACGACCCGAGGAACGACCTCCTACGAGCAGTACTTC	CASTTRGTTSYEQYF
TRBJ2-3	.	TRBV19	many	TGTGCCAGTTCCATCCCCGGGAGCACAGATACGCAGTATTTT	CASSIPGSTDTQYF
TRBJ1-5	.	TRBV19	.	TGTGCCAGTAACAAGAAGACAGGCGGTCAGCCCCAGCATTTT	CASNKKTGGQPQHF
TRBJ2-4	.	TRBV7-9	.	TGTGCCAGCAGCTACACCCCCGTTAGCATTCAGTACTTC	CASSYTPVSIQYF
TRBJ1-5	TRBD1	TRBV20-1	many	TGCAGTGCTACCGGGACAGGCTTATCGCCCCAGCATTTT	CSATGTGLSPQHF
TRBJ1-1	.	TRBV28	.	TGTGCCAGCAGTTTACATACGGCGGGCACTGAAGCTTTCTTT	CASSLHTAGTEAFF
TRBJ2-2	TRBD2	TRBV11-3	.	TGTGCCAGCAGCTTCGTAGCGGGAGTCGGCACCGGGGAGCTGTTTTTT	CASSFVAGVGTGELFF
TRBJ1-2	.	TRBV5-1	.	TGCGCCAGCAGCTTGGGAGGTCATGGCTACACCTTC	CASSLGGHGYTF
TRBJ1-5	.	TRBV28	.	TGTGCCAGCAGGCACCGGGTCTCAGTGGGCCATCAGCCCCAGCATTTT	CASRHRVSVGHQPQHF
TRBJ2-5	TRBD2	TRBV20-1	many	TGCAGTGCTAGAGTGGGCGGGAGCTACGAGACCCAGTACTTC	CSARVGGSYETQYF
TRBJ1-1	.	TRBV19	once	TGTGCCAGTAGTATCGGGGTGAACACTGAAGCTTTCTTT	CASSIGVNTEAFF
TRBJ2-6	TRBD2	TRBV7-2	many	TGTGCCAGCAGCTTAGTCTACGGGGGGGGAACGTTTGGGGCCAACGTCCTGACTTTC	CASSLVYGGGTFGANVLTF
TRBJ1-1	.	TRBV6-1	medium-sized	TGTGCCAGCAATTCCGTAGGGGGGGTGAGCACTGAAGCTTTCTTT	CASNSVGGVSTEAFF
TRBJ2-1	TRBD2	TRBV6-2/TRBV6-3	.	TGTGCCAGCAGTTACCCCCGGGGGGGTATGAACAATGAGCAGTTCTTC	CASSYPRGGMNNEQFF
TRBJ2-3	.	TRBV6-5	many	TGTGCCAGCAGTTACTCGGCGCTGCGGGTGACAGATACGCAGTATTTT	CASSYSALRVTDTQYF
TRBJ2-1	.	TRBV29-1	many	TGCAGCGTTGAGGAGGGCGCTGAGCAGTTCTTC	CSVEEGAEQFF
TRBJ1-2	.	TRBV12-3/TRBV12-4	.	TGTGCCAGCAGCCCCAACTATGGCTACACCTTC	CASSPNYGYTF
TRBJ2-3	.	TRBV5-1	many	TGCGCCAGCAGCTTACGGCCAGGGGGCACAGATACGCAGTATTTT	CASSLRPGGTDTQYF